The 28 T cell receptor beta chains in this list originate from one sample, sequenced in a study of blood T cell repertoires in COVID-19. The protocol was immunoSEQ multiplex PCR, while the TCRdb copy is restricted to in-frame clones and leaves out a portion. The repertoire holds roughly 30,000 clones, about 70% seen once, with around 17% in the top ten. Specimen: peripheral blood. These receptors originate from a human donor in a cohort sampled during active COVID-19.

This chain connects TRBV4-3 to TRBJ2-3, with no clear D. The germline V and J ends were trimmed by 1 base and 0 bases, with 17 bases remaining between them. CDR3 length equals 18 residues. Germline V CDR1 and CDR2: LGHNA, YSLEER. Here the CDR3 reads CASSQVKPGRPSTDTQYF. The CDR3 bases are TGCGCCAGCAGCCAAGTGAAACCGGGTCGCCCGAGCACAGATACGCAGTATTTT.

The chain is built from TRBV5-4 and TRBJ2-1, with 9 bases aligning to TRBD2. Per the germline V gene, CDR1 is SGHNT and CDR2 is YYREEE (reference sequence). This CDR3 comprises 16 residues. J lost 4 bases, V lost 0 bases, and 5 bases had no gene match. CDR3 amino acids: CASSLELAGTYNEQFF. The CDR3 DNA reads as TGTGCCAGCAGCTTGGAACTAGCGGGTACTTACAATGAGCAGTTCTTC. Looking up the rest from reference TRBV5-4 and TRBJ2-1 gives the full variable domain: ETGVTQSPTHLIKTRGQQVTLRCSSQSGHNTVSWYQQALGQGPQFIFQYYREEENGRGNFPPRFSGLQFPNYSSELNVNALELDDSALYLCASSLELAGTYNEQFFGPGTRLTVL.

This chain connects TRBV27 to TRBJ2-7, with a weak D call TRBD2 (6 bases). The CDR3 loop spans 14 amino acids. Trimming removed 2 bases from V and 3 bases from J, with 11 bases in between. The germline V gene encodes CDR1 MNHEY and CDR2 SMNVEV (reference sequence). Here the CDR3 DNA reads TGTGCCAGCAGTTTACGAGCGGGCCACTACGAGCAGTACTTC. Protein: CASSLRAGHYEQYF.

This chain connects TRBV11-3 to TRBJ2-7, with 8 bases identical to TRBD1. This CDR3 region has 13 residues. J lost 2 bases, V lost 4 bases, and 1 base had no gene match. Germline loops: CDR1 SGHNT, CDR2 YENEEA. CDR3: CASSSGGTYEQYF. CDR3 bases: TGTGCCAGCAGCTCAGGGGGCACCTACGAGCAGTACTTC.

V gene TRBV7-2 combines with J gene TRBJ1-2, with D uncertain. V lost 0 bases and J lost 9, with 8 bases in between. The CDR3 is made up of 12 amino acids. CDR1 and CDR2 from the germline V gene are SGHTA and FQGNSA. The CDR3 DNA is TGTGCCAGCAGCTTAGCGCGGGGAAGCTACACCTTC. Protein: CASSLARGSYTF.

This clone was recorded a few times. The rearrangement uses TRBV11-2 and TRBJ2-2, with 8 bases that match TRBD2. The CDR3 sequence is 18 residues long. The V and J ends lost 3 bases and 1 base, in that order; junction bases with no gene match: 10. Germline V gene lookup returns CDR1 SGHAT and CDR2 FQNNGV. CDR3: CASSFAASSGRNTGELFF. CDR3 nucleotide sequence: TGTGCCAGCAGCTTCGCCGCATCTAGCGGGCGGAACACCGGGGAGCTGTTTTTT.

J is TRBJ2-1 and V is TRBV24-1; 11 bases map to TRBD2. Germline values: CDR1 KGHDR, CDR2 SFDVKD. Trimming took 1 base from V and 6 from J; bases not matched to a gene: 4. This CDR3 region has 16 residues. The DNA of the CDR3 is TGTGCCACCAGTGATTTTCGGACTAGCGGGCGCAATGAGCAGTTCTTC. It translates to CATSDFRTSGRNEQFF.

The rearrangement uses TRBV19 and TRBJ1-1, with unresolved D. Per the germline V gene, CDR1 is LNHDA and CDR2 is SQIVND (reference sequence). The germline V and J ends were trimmed by 7 bases and 3 bases, with 12 bases remaining between them. The CDR3 spans 13 residues. The DNA of the CDR3 is TGTGCCAGTACTGAAGGAGGGTACACTGAAGCTTTCTTT. As protein: CASTEGGYTEAFF. Filled out from reference TRBV19 and TRBJ1-1, the complete variable domain reads DGGITQSPKYLFRKEGQNVTLSCEQNLNHDAMYWYRQDPGQGLRLIYYSQIVNDFQKGDIAEGYSVSREKKESFPLTVTSAQKNPTAFYLCASTEGGYTEAFFGQGTRLTVV.

The genes are TRBV7-2 and TRBJ1-4, with unresolved D. Trimming shortened V by 1 base and J by 8 bases, and 5 bases separated the two germline ends. The germline V gene has CDR1 SGHTA and CDR2 FQGNSA. This CDR3 is 12 amino acids long. CDR3 amino acids: CASSLVREKLFF. The CDR3 DNA is TGTGCCAGCAGCTTAGTGAGGGAAAAACTGTTTTTT.

This clone was seen a few times. The chain is built from TRBV4-3 and TRBJ2-5, with 8 bases matching TRBD1. Germline V gene sequence: CDR1 LGHNA, CDR2 YSLEER. J lost 5 bases, V lost 4 bases, and 12 bases had no gene match. CDR3 length: 16 residues. The CDR3 region has the DNA TGCGCCAGCAGCCCCTCGGACAGGGCTACGGGGGAGACCCAGTACTTC. Amino acid sequence: CASSPSDRATGETQYF.

This sequence joins TRBV7-2 and TRBJ2-2; 7 positions match TRBD1. Germline V gene data show CDR1 as SGHTA and CDR2 as FQGNSA. J gave up 2 bases and V 0 bases, and 9 bases lay outside the gene matches. The CDR3 has 18 amino acids. In nucleotides, the CDR3 is TGTGCCAGCAGCTTAGCACGGGCGTGGGACAGAAACACCGGGGAGCTGTTTTTT. Encoded protein: CASSLARAWDRNTGELFF.

The gene calls are TRBV9 and TRBJ1-2; no clear D gene. The CDR3 is made up of 16 amino acids. Germline CDR1 SGDLS, CDR2 YYNGEE. Trimming took off 0 bases at V and 12 bases at J, with 24 bases between the two ends. The CDR3 region has the DNA TGTGCCAGCAGCGTAGTGAGTACACCGTCCAGCATTGAGGACACCTTC. Protein product: CASSVVSTPSSIEDTF. Filled out from reference TRBV9 and TRBJ1-2, the complete variable domain reads DSGVTQTPKHLITATGQRVTLRCSPRSGDLSVYWYQQSLDQGLQFLIQYYNGEERAKGNILERFSAQQFPDLHSELNLSSLELGDSALYFCASSVVSTPSSIEDTFGSGTRLTVV.

The CDR3, as DNA: TGTGCCAGCAGCTTAGCTTCTTACTCATCTTCCTACGAGCAGTACTTC. Translation gives CASSLASYSSSYEQYF. This chain uses TRBV7-2 with TRBJ2-7; D gene unclear. From germline, CDR1 is SGHTA and CDR2 FQGNSA. Trimming pared 0 bases from V and 1 base from J, leaving 13 bases between. This CDR3 has 16 amino acids.

CDR3 coding DNA: TGCGCCAGCAGCCCGTTTCTAGCGGGAGGAGAGACCCAGTACTTC. It encodes CASSPFLAGGETQYF. The chain has TRBV4-1 and TRBJ2-5, with TRBD2 matching 11 bases. The germline V gene encodes CDR1 MGHRA and CDR2 YSYEKL. V was clipped by 4 bases and J by 4 bases; unmatched bases: 5. The CDR3 sequence is 15 residues long.

The chain carries TRBV7-8 and TRBJ1-2; perhaps TRBD1 as D (5 bases). The CDR3 runs 16 residues. From germline, CDR1 is SGHVS and CDR2 FQNEAQ. V was trimmed by 5 bases and J by 5 bases, leaving 21 bases between them. CDR3 DNA: TGTGCCAGCAGCCTCACATCCGGGGGAGGGGAATATGGCTACACCTTC. Translated, it gives CASSLTSGGGEYGYTF.

The chain recombines TRBV18 with TRBJ2-7, with 11 nucleotides matching TRBD2. Trimming took 3 bases from V and 2 from J; bases not matched to a gene: 3. CDR1 is KGHSH, CDR2 LQKENI, per germline. CDR3 size: 15 residues. The CDR3 region is CASSPTTSGAYEQYF. The DNA of the CDR3 is TGTGCCAGCTCACCTACGACTAGCGGGGCCTACGAGCAGTACTTC.

In its sample, this clone was seen a few times. The V and J genes are TRBV19 and TRBJ1-6; 9 bases are shared with TRBD1. This CDR3 comprises 14 residues. V shed 4 bases and J 10 bases; nucleotides not matched to a gene: 5. The germline CDR1 and CDR2 sequences are LNHDA and SQIVND (reference sequence). CDR3 amino acids: CASSTGQGESPLHF. Here the CDR3 DNA reads TGTGCCAGTAGTACGGGACAGGGAGAGTCACCCCTCCACTTT. Full variable domain (outside the CDR3, taken from reference TRBV19 and TRBJ1-6): DGGITQSPKYLFRKEGQNVTLSCEQNLNHDAMYWYRQDPGQGLRLIYYSQIVNDFQKGDIAEGYSVSREKKESFPLTVTSAQKNPTAFYLCASSTGQGESPLHFGNGTRLTVT.

The V and J genes are TRBV3-1 (or the pseudogene TRBV3-2) and TRBJ1-2, with 9 bases aligning to TRBD1. Germline-derived CDR1 and CDR2 are LGHDT and YNNKEL (reference sequence). The CDR3 runs to 14 residues. Trimming at V came to 1 base and at J to 5 bases, leaving 2 bases not matched to a gene. CDR3 sequence: CASSQGGQGYGYTF. The CDR3 region has the DNA TGTGCCAGCAGCCAAGGGGGACAGGGTTATGGCTACACCTTC.

The V gene is TRBV18, the J gene TRBJ2-7; D ambiguous. Germline-derived CDR1 and CDR2 are KGHSH and LQKENI. Trimming took 2 bases from V and 2 from J, leaving 13 bases between them. CDR3 length equals 15 residues. The CDR3 protein is CASSPGPYLPYEQYF. CDR3 in DNA: TGTGCCAGCTCACCAGGCCCGTACCTCCCCTACGAGCAGTACTTC.

This sequence joins TRBV4-3 and TRBJ2-7, with D possibly TRBD1 on 6 matching bases. Trimming shortened V by 2 bases and J by 2 bases, and 19 bases separated the two germline ends. This CDR3 region has 17 residues. Germline values: CDR1 LGHNA, CDR2 YSLEER. The CDR3 nucleotides are TGCGCCAGCAGCCAACATAACTCGTACAGGGCCCCCTACGAGCAGTACTTC. It translates to CASSQHNSYRAPYEQYF.

V and J are TRBV15 and TRBJ2-7; a weak D match, TRBD2 (5 bases). The germline CDR1 and CDR2 sequences are LNHNV and YYDKDF (reference sequence). Deletions cut 0 bases from V and 5 bases from J, with 8 bases between. The CDR3 is made up of 13 amino acids. CDR3 sequence: CATSRDMGDEQYF. The CDR3 nucleotides read TGTGCCACCAGCAGAGATATGGGAGACGAGCAGTACTTC.

The V and J genes are TRBV18 and TRBJ1-1; TRBD1 matches 7 bases. V lost 4 bases, J lost 5 bases, and 4 bases stayed unmatched. Per the germline V gene, CDR1 is KGHSH and CDR2 is LQKENI. This CDR3 is 13 amino acids long. This chain's CDR3 is CASSRQGRTEAFF. The CDR3 nucleotides read TGTGCCAGCTCACGACAGGGAAGGACTGAAGCTTTCTTT. The whole variable domain, filled in from reference TRBV18 and TRBJ1-1, reads NAGVMQNPRHLVRRRGQEARLRCSPMKGHSHVYWYRQLPEEGLKFMVYLQKENIIDESGMPKERFSAEFPKEGPSILRIQQVVRGDSAAYFCASSRQGRTEAFFGQGTRLTVV.

V and J are TRBV9 and TRBJ2-5, with TRBD1 identical over 7 bases. The CDR3 runs 16 residues. Trimming took 0 bases from V and 1 from J; bases not matched to a gene: 6. The germline CDR1 and CDR2 sequences are SGDLS and YYNGEE. This chain's CDR3 is CASSVAAAGGQETQYF. CDR3 bases: TGTGCCAGCAGCGTAGCTGCGGCAGGGGGCCAAGAGACCCAGTACTTC.

The J gene is TRBJ2-3, the V gene TRBV2; D is perhaps TRBD2 (6 bases). Germline CDR1 SNHLY, CDR2 FYNNEI. CDR3 length equals 14 residues. V was trimmed by 7 bases and J by 2 bases, leaving 13 bases between them. The DNA for the CDR3 is TGTGCCAGCACTTGGACTACCCACACAGATACGCAGTATTTT. Encoded protein: CASTWTTHTDTQYF.

V is TRBV30 and J is TRBJ2-3; D is unresolved. Germline V gene lookup returns CDR1 GTSNPN and CDR2 SVGIG (reference sequence). Trimming left V 2 bases short and J 4 bases short, with 7 bases between. The CDR3 covers 12 residues. The CDR3 spells CAWSPQSDTQYF. The DNA of the CDR3 is TGTGCCTGGAGTCCGCAGTCAGATACGCAGTATTTT.

This rearrangement joins TRBV6-5 to TRBJ1-6; 7 nucleotides line up with TRBD1. This CDR3 spans 13 amino acids. Trimming at V came to 5 bases and at J to 8 bases, leaving 3 bases not matched to a gene. Per germline, CDR1 MNHEY and CDR2 SVGAGI. CDR3 sequence (DNA): TGTGCCAGCAGTCCGGGACAGCATTCACCCCTCCACTTT. It specifies CASSPGQHSPLHF.

This chain connects TRBV19 to TRBJ2-7; 10 nucleotides agree with TRBD2. The germline V gene has CDR1 LNHDA and CDR2 SQIVND (reference sequence). Germline trimming cut 1 base from V and 0 bases from J; bases unmatched to any gene: 9. This CDR3 region has 18 residues. CDR3 sequence (DNA): TGTGCCAGTAGTATAGCAAGGTCTCGGACTAGCGGCTCCTACGAGCAGTACTTC. It translates to CASSIARSRTSGSYEQYF. The variable domain in full, with the rest retrieved from reference TRBV19 and TRBJ2-7, is DGGITQSPKYLFRKEGQNVTLSCEQNLNHDAMYWYRQDPGQGLRLIYYSQIVNDFQKGDIAEGYSVSREKKESFPLTVTSAQKNPTAFYLCASSIARSRTSGSYEQYFGPGTRLTVT.

The rearrangement joins TRBV14 to TRBJ2-1; D is unclear. CDR1 and CDR2 (germline): SGHDN, FVKESK. V was clipped by 0 bases and J by 0 bases, with 3 bases between them. The CDR3 contains 14 residues. This CDR3 is CASSQERSYNEQFF. In DNA, the CDR3 is TGTGCCAGCAGCCAAGAGCGCTCCTACAATGAGCAGTTCTTC.